This passage covers 10 T cell receptor beta chains from one sample sequenced in a study of blood T cell repertoires in COVID-19. The repertoire was sequenced with immunoSEQ multiplex PCR; TCRdb's copy has only in-frame clones and lacks some. Here the sample spans about 300,000 clones, 85% to 90% being singletons. Sequencing used PBMCs or T cells enriched from blood (not recorded which). The receptors originated from a woman between 50 and 59 years old who had been exposed to COVID-19.

This clone came up once. The chain uses TRBV6-5 and TRBJ1-2; no clear D gene. Germline V gene data show CDR1 as MNHEY and CDR2 as SVGAGI. The CDR3 extends over 14 amino acids. Trimming stripped 5 bases from V and 6 bases from J, with 16 bases between. CDR3 nucleotide sequence: TGTGCCAGCAGTCTAACTGATACTAGGGATGGCTACACCTTC. This encodes CASSLTDTRDGYTF.

This clone was seen once. The chain recombines TRBV4-1 with TRBJ2-1; D is unclear. V lost 0 bases and J 7 bases, leaving 13 bases between the germline ends. Germline V gene lookup returns CDR1 MGHRA and CDR2 YSYEKL. The CDR3 is 15 residues long. In nucleotides, the CDR3 is TGCGCCAGCAGCCAAGAGTCCCGTGCGAGAAATGAGCAGTTCTTC. Translation gives CASSQESRARNEQFF.

The chain carries TRBV29-1 and TRBJ1-2; 7 bases match TRBD1. Germline CDR1 SQVTM, CDR2 ANQGSEA. This CDR3 is 13 amino acids long. V trimming: 5 bases; J trimming: 5 bases; junction bases outside the gene matches: 8. CDR3 sequence (DNA): TGCAGCGTTTGGGCCGGACAGGAGTATGGCTACACCTTC. This translates into CSVWAGQEYGYTF.

The rearrangement links TRBV6-5 to TRBJ2-7; TRBD2 agrees at 10 bases. The V gene end was trimmed by 1 base and the J gene end by 6 bases; junction bases not matched to a gene: 6. Germline V gene sequence: CDR1 MNHEY, CDR2 SVGAGI. There are 15 residues in the CDR3. The CDR3: CASSYFSGGTVEQYF. Here the CDR3 DNA reads TGTGCCAGCAGTTACTTTAGCGGGGGGACAGTCGAGCAGTACTTC.

This clone turned up a few times. V is TRBV5-1 and J is TRBJ1-1, with D possibly being TRBD1 (5 bases). The CDR3 consists of 15 residues. V was shortened by 6 bases and J by 4 bases, with 19 bases between the two germline ends. The germline CDR1 and CDR2 sequences are SGHRS and YFSETQ. The CDR3 DNA follows: TGCGCCAGCAAACGGAGGGACTCGGGCGTCACTGAAGCTTTCTTT. It codes for CASKRRDSGVTEAFF. Full variable domain (missing parts from reference TRBV5-1 and TRBJ1-1): KAGVTQTPRYLIKTRGQQVTLSCSPISGHRSVSWYQQTPGQGLQFLFEYFSETQRNKGNFPGRFSGRQFSNSRSEMNVSTLELGDSALYLCASKRRDSGVTEAFFGQGTRLTVV.

V usage is TRBV7-9 and J usage is TRBJ2-4; D remains ambiguous. Germline assignment: CDR1 SEHNR and CDR2 FQNEAQ (reference sequence). The CDR3 extends over 12 amino acids. V was clipped by 1 base and J by 11 bases, with 9 bases between them. DNA of the CDR3: TGTGCCAGCAGCTTAGTTCCCTTTGTTCAGTACTTC. It is translated as CASSLVPFVQYF.

This chain joins TRBV15 and TRBJ2-1; 10 nucleotides align to TRBD2. Germline V CDR1 and CDR2: LNHNV, YYDKDF (reference sequence). The CDR3 covers 16 residues. The J segment lost 2 bases and the V segment lost 3 bases, leaving 4 bases of the junction unmatched. The chain's CDR3 is CATSSILAGTYNEQFF. CDR3 coding DNA: TGTGCCACCAGCAGCATACTAGCGGGGACCTACAATGAGCAGTTCTTC.

CDR3 nucleotide sequence: TGTGCCAGCAGTGTGTCACTAAGGCGTCAGCCCCAGCATTTT. It translates to CASSVSLRRQPQHF. The chain couples TRBV2 to TRBJ1-5; the D is unclear. V was pared by 4 bases and J by 6 bases, with 13 bases between. The CDR3 has 14 amino acids. Germline-derived CDR1 and CDR2 are SNHLY and FYNNEI.

The chain links TRBV7-9 to TRBJ2-7; D is perhaps TRBD2 (6 bases). The CDR3 is 14 residues long. Deletions cut 4 bases from V and 5 bases from J, with 15 bases between. Germline assignment: CDR1 SEHNR and CDR2 FQNEAQ (reference sequence). The CDR3 DNA follows: TGTGCCAGCAGCTCCGGGACTGGGACTCACGAGCAGTACTTC. Its translation is CASSSGTGTHEQYF.

V is TRBV19 and J is TRBJ1-6; D is unclear. The germline CDR1 and CDR2 sequences are LNHDA and SQIVND (reference sequence). This CDR3 spans 16 amino acids. V was trimmed by 3 bases and J by 5 bases, leaving 14 bases between them. The CDR3 nucleotides read TGTGCCAGTAGTATCTCCTCGGGTCAGAATAATTCACCCCTCCACTTT. This codes for CASSISSGQNNSPLHF.